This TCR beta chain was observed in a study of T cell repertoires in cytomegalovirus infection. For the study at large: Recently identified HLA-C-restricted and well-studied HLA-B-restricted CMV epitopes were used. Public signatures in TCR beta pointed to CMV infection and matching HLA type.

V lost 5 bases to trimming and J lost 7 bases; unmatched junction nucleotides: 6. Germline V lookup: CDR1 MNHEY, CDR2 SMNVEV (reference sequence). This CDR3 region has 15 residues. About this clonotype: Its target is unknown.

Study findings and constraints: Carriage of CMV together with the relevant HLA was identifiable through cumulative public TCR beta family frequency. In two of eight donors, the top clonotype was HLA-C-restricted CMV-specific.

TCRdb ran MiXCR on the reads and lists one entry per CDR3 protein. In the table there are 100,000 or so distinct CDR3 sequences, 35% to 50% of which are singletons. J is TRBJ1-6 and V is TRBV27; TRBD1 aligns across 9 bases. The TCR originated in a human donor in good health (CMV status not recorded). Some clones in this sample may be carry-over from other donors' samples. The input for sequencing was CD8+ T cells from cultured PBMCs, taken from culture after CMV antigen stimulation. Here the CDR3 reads CASSRRTGVNSPLHF. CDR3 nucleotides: TGTGCCAGCAGTAGGAGGACAGGGGTGAATTCACCCCTCCACTTT.